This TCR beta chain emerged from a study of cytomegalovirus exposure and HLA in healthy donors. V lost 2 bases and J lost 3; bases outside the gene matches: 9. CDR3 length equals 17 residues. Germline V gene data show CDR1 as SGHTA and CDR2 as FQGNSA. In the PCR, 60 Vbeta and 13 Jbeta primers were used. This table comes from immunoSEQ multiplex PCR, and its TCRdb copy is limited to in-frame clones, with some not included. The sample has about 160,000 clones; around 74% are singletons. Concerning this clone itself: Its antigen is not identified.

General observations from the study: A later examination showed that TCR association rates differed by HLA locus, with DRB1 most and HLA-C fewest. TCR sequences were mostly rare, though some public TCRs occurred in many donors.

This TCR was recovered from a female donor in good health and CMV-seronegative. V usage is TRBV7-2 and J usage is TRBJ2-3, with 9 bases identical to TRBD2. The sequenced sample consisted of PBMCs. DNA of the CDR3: TGTGCCAGCAGCTTAAACGCCCCCAGCGGGGGGACAGATACGCAGTATTTT. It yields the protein CASSLNAPSGGTDTQYF.